Below are 22 T cell receptor beta chains sequenced from a single sample in a study of T cell responses to AZD1222 COVID-19 vaccine. Libraries were prepared by immunoSEQ multiplex PCR; TCRdb keeps only in-frame clonotypes and omits some of them. Of around 140,000 clones listed, more than 80% are singletons. Specimen: peripheral blood, collected on day 0 of MenACWY control vaccination. These receptor sequences come from an adult in good health.

V and J are TRBV27 and TRBJ1-1; 9 bases match TRBD1. This CDR3 has 16 residues. Germline V gives CDR1 MNHEY, CDR2 SMNVEV (reference sequence). The V segment lost 8 bases and the J segment 2 bases; nucleotides outside the gene matches: 12. Here the CDR3 DNA reads TGTGCCAGCGCCTGGACGGGACAGGGTCGAAACACTGAAGCTTTCTTT. It specifies CASAWTGQGRNTEAFF.

The gene calls are TRBV19 and TRBJ1-4; D may be TRBD1 (5 bases). The V gene's germline CDR1 is LNHDA and CDR2 SQIVND (reference sequence). V was clipped by 3 bases and J by 7 bases, with 12 bases between them. The CDR3 contains 14 residues. This CDR3 reads CASSILTGAEKLFF. As DNA, the CDR3 is TGTGCCAGTAGTATTTTGACTGGGGCTGAAAAACTGTTTTTT.

V is TRBV5-5 and J is TRBJ2-3, with D unclear. The CDR3 is 15 residues long. V lost 2 bases and J lost 3, with 13 bases in between. Germline CDR1 reads SGHKS; CDR2 reads YYEKEE (reference sequence). The CDR3 loop reads CASSFLGTTTDTQYF. The CDR3 DNA follows: TGTGCCAGCAGCTTTCTCGGAACGACTACAGATACGCAGTATTTT.

The chain employs TRBV10-2 and TRBJ2-1; TRBD2 aligns across 15 bases. The J segment lost 12 bases and the V segment lost 6 bases, leaving 12 bases of the junction unmatched. The CDR3 is 16 residues long. The germline gives CDR1 WSHSY, CDR2 SAAADI. The CDR3 loop reads CASRESGLAGGKGQFF. In DNA, the CDR3 is TGCGCCAGCAGGGAATCGGGACTAGCGGGAGGAAAGGGGCAGTTCTTC.

V usage is TRBV27 and J usage is TRBJ2-3, with D maybe TRBD1 (5 bases). The CDR3 runs 16 residues. Trimming removed 3 bases at V and 4 bases at J, with 17 bases between. Germline assignment: CDR1 MNHEY and CDR2 SMNVEV (reference sequence). The CDR3 loop is CASSFRLPQDSDTQYF. The CDR3 DNA reads TGTGCCAGCAGTTTTCGTCTACCACAGGATTCAGATACGCAGTATTTT.

The rearrangement links TRBV6-5 to TRBJ1-2, with 8 bases aligning to TRBD1. Germline trimming cut 6 bases from V and 5 bases from J; bases unmatched to any gene: 8. The CDR3 runs to 14 residues. The V gene's germline CDR1 is MNHEY and CDR2 SVGAGI. The CDR3 protein is CASSPTGEFYGYTF. CDR3 in DNA: TGTGCCAGCAGCCCGACAGGGGAGTTTTATGGCTACACCTTC.

The V gene is TRBV5-4, the J gene TRBJ1-1; the D gene is possibly TRBD1 (6 bases). The CDR3 is made up of 14 amino acids. Germline V gives CDR1 SGHNT, CDR2 YYREEE (reference sequence). The V end lost 1 base, the J end lost 3 bases, and 10 bases lay between the germline ends. The CDR3 bases are TGTGCCAGCAGCTTGTCGCAGGGGCACACTGAAGCTTTCTTT. The encoded protein is CASSLSQGHTEAFF.

This chain connects TRBV2 to TRBJ2-7, with a weak D call TRBD2 (5 bases). The CDR3 loop spans 13 amino acids. Trimming stripped 8 bases from V and 2 bases from J, with 13 bases between. Germline V gene sequence: CDR1 SNHLY, CDR2 FYNNEI. The CDR3 region is CASSREITYEQYF. The CDR3 nucleotides read TGTGCCAGCTCGAGGGAGATAACCTACGAGCAGTACTTC.

The rearrangement uses TRBV19 and TRBJ2-2; TRBD1 matches 9 bases. From germline, CDR1 is LNHDA and CDR2 SQIVND (reference sequence). Unmatched junction bases numbered 3, after V lost 3 bases and J lost 1 base. This CDR3 has 16 amino acids. The CDR3 region is CASSIWGQGNTGELFF. CDR3 in DNA: TGTGCCAGTAGTATTTGGGGACAGGGGAACACCGGGGAGCTGTTTTTT.

The rearrangement links TRBV7-9 to TRBJ1-6, with no clear D. V gave up 5 bases and J gave up 10 bases, with 9 bases separating them. The length of the CDR3 is 12 residues. Germline lookup yields CDR1 SEHNR and CDR2 FQNEAQ (reference sequence). CDR3 amino acids: CASSLPYSPLHF. In DNA, the CDR3 is TGTGCCAGCAGCCTCCCTTACTCACCCCTCCACTTT.

The chain carries TRBV29-1 and TRBJ1-2; 8 bases line up with TRBD1. The trim removed 7 bases at V and 7 bases at J, leaving 5 bases unmatched. From germline, CDR1 is SQVTM and CDR2 ANQGSEA. This CDR3 contains 11 residues. The CDR3 protein is CSEGTGGGYTF. In nucleotides, the CDR3 is TGCAGCGAGGGGACAGGCGGTGGCTACACCTTC.

The chain carries TRBV6-1 and TRBJ1-2; tentatively, D is TRBD1 (5 bases). Trimming pared 2 bases from V and 2 bases from J, leaving 15 bases between. Looked up from germline, CDR1 is MNHNS and CDR2 is SASEGT. The length of the CDR3 is 16 residues. The CDR3 is CASSESPGLGNYGYTF. The CDR3 nucleotides are TGTGCCAGCAGTGAATCCCCAGGGTTAGGAAACTATGGCTACACCTTC.

This rearrangement joins TRBV27 to TRBJ1-6; D is perhaps TRBD1 (5 bases). Between the trimmed V and J ends, which lost 3 bases and 8 bases, there was a span of 14 bases. CDR3 length: 15 amino acids. Germline assignment: CDR1 MNHEY and CDR2 SMNVEV (reference sequence). This CDR3 is CASSFSSGSHSPLHF. The CDR3 DNA follows: TGTGCCAGCAGTTTTTCTTCAGGGTCCCATTCACCCCTCCACTTT.

The J gene is TRBJ1-4, the V gene TRBV15, with D tentatively TRBD1 (5 bases). V lost 8 bases, J lost 8 bases, and 21 bases lay in between. This CDR3 is built from 15 residues. Germline CDR1 and CDR2: LNHNV and YYDKDF (reference sequence). The CDR3 DNA is TGTGCCACCCGGGGCGCCGGGTCTGAAAGGGAAAAACTGTTTTTT. This codes for CATRGAGSEREKLFF.

This chain links TRBV7-9 with TRBJ2-3; D call uncertain. The V end lost 7 bases, the J end lost 0 bases, and 17 bases lay between the germline ends. Germline CDR1 SEHNR, CDR2 FQNEAQ (reference sequence). CDR3 length: 16 residues. The CDR3 DNA is TGTGCCAGCACCCCCCGGGCCCTCGGTAGCACAGATACGCAGTATTTT. Residues: CASTPRALGSTDTQYF.

This chain links TRBV6-5 with TRBJ2-7; a possible D gene is TRBD1 (5 bases). The CDR3 is 13 residues long. V lost 4 bases, J lost 3 bases, and 10 bases lay in between. The germline gives CDR1 MNHEY, CDR2 SVGAGI. The CDR3 coding sequence is TGTGCCAGCAGTTCCAACAGGTTCTACGAGCAGTACTTC. This translates into CASSSNRFYEQYF.

This clone was detected once. The CDR3 bases are TGTGCCAGCTCACCACCAAATAGCGGAACCGGGGAGCTGTTTTTT. It yields the protein CASSPPNSGTGELFF. The chain couples TRBV18 to TRBJ2-2, with D perhaps matching TRBD2 (6 bases). CDR3 size: 15 residues. CDR1 KGHSH and CDR2 LQKENI come from the germline V gene. Trimming pared 0 bases from V and 5 bases from J, leaving 10 bases between. The full variable domain, rest sourced from reference TRBV18 and TRBJ2-2, is NAGVMQNPRHLVRRRGQEARLRCSPMKGHSHVYWYRQLPEEGLKFMVYLQKENIIDESGMPKERFSAEFPKEGPSILRIQQVVRGDSAAYFCASSPPNSGTGELFFGEGSRLTVL.

This rearrangement joins TRBV5-1 to TRBJ1-1; 7 bases are shared with TRBD1. There are 15 residues in the CDR3. Germline V gives CDR1 SGHRS, CDR2 YFSETQ. With 4 bases clipped from V and 0 bases from J, the junction kept 6 bases outside the gene matches. CDR3 DNA: TGCGCCAGCAGCCAAAGACAGGGCCTGAACACTGAAGCTTTCTTT. Translated: CASSQRQGLNTEAFF.

The CDR3 bases are TGCGCCAGCAGCCAAGAAGACGGGAGTCCAACACCCCTCCACTTT. Translation: CASSQEDGSPTPLHF. The chain is built from TRBV4-3 and TRBJ1-6; D gene ambiguous. In germline, CDR1 is LGHNA, CDR2 YSLEER. V was clipped by 0 bases and J by 11 bases, with 14 bases between them. The CDR3 length is 15 residues.

The chain carries TRBV7-2 and TRBJ1-4; D remains ambiguous. CDR3 length equals 14 residues. V was shortened by 6 bases and J by 7 bases, with 15 bases between the two germline ends. CDR1 is SGHTA, CDR2 FQGNSA, per germline. In DNA form, the CDR3 reads TGTGCCAGCAGAGCCATTGGAGGGAGTGAAAAACTGTTTTTT. This codes for CASRAIGGSEKLFF.

This clone was seen only once. The rearrangement joins TRBV18 to TRBJ2-1; TRBD1 agrees at 9 bases. V was pared by 3 bases and J by 6 bases, with 3 bases of the junction left unmatched. The germline V gene encodes CDR1 KGHSH and CDR2 LQKENI. CDR3 length: 14 amino acids. The CDR3 loop reads CASSPGTGSNEQFF. CDR3 nucleotides: TGTGCCAGCTCACCGGGGACAGGGAGCAATGAGCAGTTCTTC. The entire variable domain, with the rest obtained from reference TRBV18 and TRBJ2-1, is as follows: NAGVMQNPRHLVRRRGQEARLRCSPMKGHSHVYWYRQLPEEGLKFMVYLQKENIIDESGMPKERFSAEFPKEGPSILRIQQVVRGDSAAYFCASSPGTGSNEQFFGPGTRLTVL.

The V gene is TRBV6-5, the J gene TRBJ1-1; D gene ambiguous. The germline gives CDR1 MNHEY, CDR2 SVGAGI. V was pared by 6 bases and J by 4 bases, with 9 bases between. The CDR3 is 12 residues long. As DNA, the CDR3 is TGTGCCAGCAGAAACGGCCCCACTGAAGCTTTCTTT. It specifies CASRNGPTEAFF.